The 20 T cell receptor beta chains presented below share a single source sample, sequenced in a study of T cell repertoires in cytomegalovirus infection. TCRdb called the reads again in MiXCR, with one record for every CDR3 protein. This table has about a million distinct CDR3 sequences, 30% to 40% appearing once. No antigen is known for these receptors. Specimen: cultured CD8+ T cells from PBMCs, collected from culture after CMV antigen stimulation. The receptors originated from a human donor in good health (CMV status not recorded). Some clones in this sample may be carry-over from other donors' samples.

The chain couples TRBV27 to TRBJ1-5; no reliable D call. Germline CDR1 is MNHEY and CDR2 is SMNVEV (reference sequence). This CDR3 comprises 14 residues. The ends were cut back, 2 bases at V and 9 bases at J, with 14 bases in the middle. The CDR3 protein is CASSLVDGFGPQHF. Written as DNA, the CDR3 is TGTGCCAGCAGTTTAGTGGACGGATTCGGGCCCCAGCATTTT.

This clonotype was detected only a few times. This chain links TRBV27 with TRBJ2-7, with TRBD1 matching over 10 bases. The germline V gene has CDR1 MNHEY and CDR2 SMNVEV (reference sequence). V lost 5 bases to trimming and J lost 5 bases; unmatched junction nucleotides: 9. This CDR3 is built from 15 residues. The CDR3 spells CASSLLGDRGHEQYF. The CDR3 region has the DNA TGTGCCAGCAGTCTCCTCGGGGACAGGGGCCACGAGCAGTACTTC.

J is TRBJ2-3 and V is TRBV7-9; 7 bases fit TRBD1. Unmatched junction bases numbered 20, after V lost 5 bases and J lost 6 bases. The CDR3 spans 18 residues. Germline V gene data show CDR1 as SEHNR and CDR2 as FQNEAQ (reference sequence). The CDR3 DNA reads as TGTGCCAGCAGCCCGATCCGGGACAGACGACTATATACGGATACGCAGTATTTT. This gives the protein CASSPIRDRRLYTDTQYF.

A few counts support this clonotype. The DNA for the CDR3 is TGTGCCAGCAGCGCGTGGGAGGCTAGCGGGGGGTACACAGATACGCAGTATTTT. Its translation: CASSAWEASGGYTDTQYF. The gene calls are TRBV7-6 and TRBJ2-3; 11 bases match TRBD2. Germline V gene sequence: CDR1 SGHVS, CDR2 FNYEAQ. The CDR3 sequence is 18 residues long. With 5 bases clipped from V and 2 bases from J, the junction kept 12 bases outside the gene matches.

This clonotype has ten or more counts. The chain couples TRBV24-1 to TRBJ2-2; TRBD2 aligns across 8 bases. Germline V CDR1 and CDR2: KGHDR, SFDVKD. The trim removed 3 bases at V and 3 bases at J, leaving 2 bases unmatched. CDR3 length: 15 residues. CDR3 loop: CATSDPGGDTGELFF. The CDR3 nucleotides read TGTGCCACCAGTGATCCGGGGGGGGACACCGGGGAGCTGTTTTTT.

There are a few counts of this clonotype. This sequence joins TRBV6-1 and TRBJ2-2; 14 positions match TRBD2. The CDR3 consists of 17 residues. The germline V gene encodes CDR1 MNHNS and CDR2 SASEGT. V was clipped by 5 bases and J by 4 bases; unmatched bases: 6. The CDR3 loop reads CASSSTSGGVRTGELFF. The CDR3 DNA reads TGTGCCAGCAGTTCGACTAGCGGGGGGGTACGCACCGGGGAGCTGTTTTTT.

A word on this clonotype: One end of the junction does not line up with germline, which may come from a read error. This chain uses TRBV7-4 with TRBJ1-5, with D possibly matching TRBD1 (5 bases). Germline V gene data show CDR1 as SGHVT and CDR2 as SQSDAQ. The CDR3 is made up of 12 amino acids. This CDR3 is CASSLEGIRKDF. CDR3 DNA sequence: TGTGCCAGCAGCTTGGAGGGGATAAGAAAGGATTTT.

This clonotype was detected only a few times. This sequence joins TRBV5-5 and TRBJ1-4; D uncertain. The CDR3 contains 16 residues. V dropped 0 bases and J dropped 0 bases, with 9 bases sitting between them. Germline assignment: CDR1 SGHKS and CDR2 YYEKEE (reference sequence). The chain's CDR3 is CASSLAPSATNEKLFF. The CDR3 DNA follows: TGTGCCAGCAGCTTGGCGCCGTCAGCAACTAATGAAAAACTGTTTTTT.

This clonotype was counted at least ten times. The chain joins TRBV7-8 to TRBJ1-1; 8 bases map to TRBD1. J was trimmed by 6 bases and V by 5 bases; bases with no gene match: 17. Germline V gene sequence: CDR1 SGHVS, CDR2 FQNEAQ. CDR3 length: 17 residues. The CDR3 is CASSLFQGQGSSAEAFF. DNA of the CDR3: TGTGCCAGCAGCCTTTTCCAAGGACAGGGCTCGTCGGCTGAAGCTTTCTTT.

V gene TRBV19 combines with J gene TRBJ2-2; D is ambiguous. The V gene's germline CDR1 is LNHDA and CDR2 SQIVND (reference sequence). V was cut by 5 bases and J by 3 bases, with 7 bases left in between. CDR3 length equals 13 residues. The chain's CDR3 is CASSASYTGELFF. The CDR3 coding sequence is TGTGCCAGTAGTGCTAGTTACACCGGGGAGCTGTTTTTT. The entire variable domain, with the rest obtained from reference TRBV19 and TRBJ2-2, is as follows: DGGITQSPKYLFRKEGQNVTLSCEQNLNHDAMYWYRQDPGQGLRLIYYSQIVNDFQKGDIAEGYSVSREKKESFPLTVTSAQKNPTAFYLCASSASYTGELFFGEGSRLTVL.

The chain links TRBV7-2 to TRBJ2-3; 16 bases line up with TRBD2. CDR3 length: 19 amino acids. Germline assignment: CDR1 SGHTA and CDR2 FQGNSA. Trimming cost V 5 bases and J 3 bases; bases outside gene matches: 11. The CDR3 bases are TGTGCCAGCAGCCTACTGATTGGGACTAGCGGGGGGGCGACAGATACGCAGTATTTT. It codes for CASSLLIGTSGGATDTQYF.

The chain uses TRBV5-6 and TRBJ1-1, with no clear D. Germline loops: CDR1 SGHDT, CDR2 YYEEEE. This CDR3 comprises 13 residues. Trimming shortened V by 2 bases and J by 1 base, and 6 bases separated the two germline ends. CDR3 DNA sequence: TGTGCCAGCAGCTTTATACAGAACACTGAAGCTTTCTTT. It translates to CASSFIQNTEAFF.

This chain links TRBV6-1 with TRBJ2-3, with D perhaps TRBD1 (6 bases). The CDR3 is 15 amino acids. The germline gives CDR1 MNHNS, CDR2 SASEGT. V dropped 1 base and J dropped 2 bases, with 10 bases sitting between them. The CDR3 protein is CASSEVGTLTDTQYF. CDR3 nucleotides: TGTGCCAGCAGTGAAGTGGGGACACTCACAGATACGCAGTATTTT.

V gene TRBV14 combines with J gene TRBJ2-1; D gene unclear. CDR3 size: 16 residues. The germline CDR1 and CDR2 sequences are SGHDN and FVKESK. The V gene lost 1 base and the J gene lost 5 bases, with 15 bases spanning the gap. The CDR3 sequence is CASSQVVSSPDNEQFF. DNA of the CDR3: TGTGCCAGCAGCCAAGTCGTCTCTTCCCCGGACAATGAGCAGTTCTTC.

The table lists this clonotype with many counts. The chain recombines TRBV7-8 with TRBJ2-2; D may be TRBD2 (5 bases). Germline CDR1 and CDR2: SGHVS and FQNEAQ. This CDR3 contains 15 residues. V lost 6 bases and J lost 6, with 17 bases in between. In DNA, the CDR3 is TGTGCCAGCAGGATACCCTCTAGCAGGCCCGGGGAGCTGTTTTTT. It codes for CASRIPSSRPGELFF. Using reference TRBV7-8 and TRBJ2-2 for the parts outside the CDR3, the full variable domain is GAGVSQSPRYKVAKRGQDVALRCDPISGHVSLFWYQQALGQGPEFLTYFQNEAQLDKSGLPSDRFFAERPEGSVSTLKIQRTQQEDSAVYLCASRIPSSRPGELFFGEGSRLTVL.

This clonotype occurred a few times. V gene TRBV7-4 combines with J gene TRBJ2-5; D could derive from TRBD1 or TRBD2 (5 bases each). The CDR3 has 14 amino acids. The germline gives CDR1 SGHVT, CDR2 SQSDAQ. Deletions cut 1 base from V and 5 bases from J, with 11 bases between. The CDR3 DNA reads as TGTGCCAGCAGCTTAGTCGGGGCCATGGAGACCCAGTACTTC. It codes for CASSLVGAMETQYF.

This clonotype was observed a handful of times. The chain carries TRBV12-3 or TRBV12-4 and TRBJ2-7; a weak D match, TRBD2 (6 bases). Trimming left V 6 bases short and J 7 bases short, with 16 bases between. CDR3 length: 13 amino acids. The CDR3 is CASSPGGAREQYV. In DNA, the CDR3 is TGTGCCAGCAGCCCGGGCGGGGCTCGGGAGCAGTACGTC.

This clonotype occurred a few times. The V and J genes are TRBV25-1 and TRBJ2-3; D remains ambiguous. V dropped 6 bases and J dropped 5 bases, with 12 bases sitting between them. This CDR3 is built from 13 residues. The germline CDR1 and CDR2 sequences are MGHDK and SYGVNS. This chain's CDR3 is CASSFRILDTQYF. In nucleotides, the CDR3 is TGTGCCAGCAGCTTTAGGATCCTAGATACGCAGTATTTT. The full variable domain, its missing parts supplied by reference TRBV25-1 and TRBJ2-3, is EADIYQTPRYLVIGTGKKITLECSQTMGHDKMYWYQQDPGMELHLIHYSYGVNSTEKGDLSSESTVSRIRTEHFPLTLESARPSHTSQYLCASSFRILDTQYFGPGTRLTVL.

V is TRBV5-6 and J is TRBJ2-7; D possibly corresponds to TRBD2 (6 bases). The CDR3 length is 14 residues. Trimming pared 4 bases from V and 4 bases from J, leaving 15 bases between. Germline CDR1 and CDR2: SGHDT and YYEEEE. For the CDR3, the DNA is TGTGCCAGCAGCCTCCGGGGGTGGGCGTACGAGCAGTACGTC. Translating gives CASSLRGWAYEQYV.

V usage is TRBV11-1 and J usage is TRBJ2-7, with TRBD1 identical over 11 bases. V lost 5 bases, J lost 4 bases, and 7 bases stayed unmatched. The CDR3 contains 15 residues. Germline-derived CDR1 and CDR2 are SGHAT and FQDESV (reference sequence). The CDR3 spells CASSPDRGRAYEQYV. Written as DNA, the CDR3 is TGTGCCAGCAGCCCGGACAGGGGGCGTGCGTACGAGCAGTACGTC.